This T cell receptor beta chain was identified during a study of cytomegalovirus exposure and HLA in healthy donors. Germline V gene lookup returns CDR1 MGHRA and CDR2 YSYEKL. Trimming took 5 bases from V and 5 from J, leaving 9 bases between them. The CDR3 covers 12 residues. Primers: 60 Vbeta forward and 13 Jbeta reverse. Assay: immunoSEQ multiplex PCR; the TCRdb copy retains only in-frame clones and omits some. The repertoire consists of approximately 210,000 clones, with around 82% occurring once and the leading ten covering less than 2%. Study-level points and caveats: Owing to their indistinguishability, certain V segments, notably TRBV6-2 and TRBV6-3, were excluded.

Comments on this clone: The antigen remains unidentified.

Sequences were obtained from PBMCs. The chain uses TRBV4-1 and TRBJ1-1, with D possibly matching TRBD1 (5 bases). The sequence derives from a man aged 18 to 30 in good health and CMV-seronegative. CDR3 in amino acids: CASSSGGTEAFF. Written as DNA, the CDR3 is TGCGCCAGCAGCTCCGGGGGGACTGAAGCTTTCTTT.